These 7 T cell receptor beta chains came from one sample sequenced in a study of memory CD4+ T cells and cytomegalovirus serostatus. Single viable CD3+CD4+CD8-CD45RO+ cells were sorted as the memory CD4+ T cells. Using immunoSEQ multiplex PCR, the repertoire was profiled, and TCRdb retains in-frame clones only, with some absent. The sample includes over 65,000 clones, around 80% of them seen just once. The sample was memory CD4+ T cells from blood. Receptors originate from an adult in good health and CMV-seronegative.

The sample holds a few counts of this clone. CDR3 amino acids: CASSSLRYGSYEQYF. CDR3 nucleotide sequence: TGTGCCAGCAGCTCCCTTCGCTACGGTTCCTACGAGCAGTACTTC. The chain carries TRBV11-2 and TRBJ2-7, with D unresolved. CDR3 size: 15 residues. Between the trimmed V and J ends, which lost 4 bases and 1 base, there was a span of 14 bases. Looked up from germline, CDR1 is SGHAT and CDR2 is FQNNGV.

This clone showed up just once. This sequence joins TRBV18 and TRBJ2-4; 9 bases match TRBD1. The CDR3 is made up of 17 amino acids. Losses at the gene ends were 6 bases for V and 5 bases for J; bases not matched to a gene: 14. The germline CDR1 and CDR2 sequences are KGHSH and LQKENI. CDR3 protein: CASSQLGQGGRENIQYF. The CDR3 coding sequence is TGTGCCAGCTCTCAACTGGGACAGGGTGGGAGAGAAAACATTCAGTACTTC.

This clone was seen once. The chain recombines TRBV10-1 with TRBJ2-3, with D tentatively TRBD2 (6 bases). The CDR3 spans 14 residues. CDR1 is WNHNN, CDR2 SYGVQD, per germline (reference sequence). The germline V and J ends were trimmed by 4 bases and 0 bases, with 8 bases remaining between them. CDR3 amino acids: CASSGGTSTDTQYF. CDR3 nucleotides: TGCGCCAGCAGTGGGGGGACTAGCACAGATACGCAGTATTTT.

This chain links TRBV7-6 with TRBJ1-2, with D possibly TRBD1 on 6 matching bases. Looked up from germline, CDR1 is SGHVS and CDR2 is FNYEAQ. Trimming left V 5 bases short and J 2 bases short, with 12 bases between. The CDR3 extends over 14 amino acids. The CDR3 loop is CASSPRDNNYGYTF. The CDR3 DNA sequence: TGTGCCAGCAGCCCGAGGGACAACAACTATGGCTACACCTTC.

J is TRBJ1-4 and V is TRBV28, with D uncertain. The CDR3 is made up of 16 amino acids. Germline V gene sequence: CDR1 MDHEN, CDR2 SYDVKM. V lost 4 bases and J lost 0, with 12 bases in between. The CDR3 region is CASSYYSGTTNEKLFF. In DNA form, the CDR3 reads TGTGCCAGCAGTTACTACAGTGGAACAACTAATGAAAAACTGTTTTTT.

This sequence joins TRBV28 and TRBJ2-2; D uncertain. The CDR3 length is 15 residues. With 4 bases removed from V and 2 bases from J, the gap between germline ends came to 11 bases. The germline gives CDR1 MDHEN, CDR2 SYDVKM. The CDR3 sequence is CASSSDGRNTGELFF. CDR3 DNA sequence: TGTGCCAGCAGTTCAGATGGCCGTAACACCGGGGAGCTGTTTTTT.

In this sample, this clone turned up once. The chain links TRBV11-2 to TRBJ2-3; 7 bases match TRBD2. The V segment lost 2 bases and the J segment 1 base; nucleotides outside the gene matches: 6. This CDR3 is built from 16 residues. The germline CDR1 and CDR2 sequences are SGHAT and FQNNGV. The CDR3 DNA reads TGTGCCAGCAGCTTACGGGGCCTAGCGGGCACAGATACGCAGTATTTT. Amino acids: CASSLRGLAGTDTQYF.